This is a list of T cell receptor beta chains from one sample in a study of control samples from healthy donors and cancer patients. Produced via immunoSEQ multiplex PCR; TCRdb's table is partial and in-frame only. The sample gives roughly 120,000 clones, less than 95% of which show up once; 3.6% is in the top ten. The sample consisted of blood. The source of these receptors is a man younger than 45 in good health. Both conserved end residues are part of each CDR3. D genes are given only for firm matches. A row's size may be missing; if present it is once, few, many or a size class.

TRBD1 TRBJ2-7 - TRBV7-2 CASSQNRGYEQYF TGTGCCAGCAGCCAAAACAGGGGCTACGAGCAGTACTTC
- TRBJ1-2 - TRBV29-1 CSVEGQAEGYTF TGCAGCGTTGAAGGACAGGCTGAAGGCTACACCTTC
- TRBJ1-5 - TRBV19 CASSIRIHAGRQTYSNQPQHF TGTGCCAGTAGTATCCGGATCCACGCGGGACGGCAAACTTATAGCAATCAGCCCCAGCATTTT
- TRBJ2-7 - TRBV6-2/TRBV6-3 CASSNGGEQYF TGTGCCAGCAGCAACGGGGGCGAGCAGTACTTC
- TRBJ1-2 - TRBV30 CAWRALGLGYTF TGTGCCTGGAGGGCCTTGGGTCTCGGCTACACCTTC
TRBD1 TRBJ2-1 once TRBV6-5 CASSTGTGRYNEQFF TGTGCCAGCAGTACCGGGACAGGGAGGTACAATGAGCAGTTCTTC
TRBD1 TRBJ1-1 once TRBV5-1 CASSLDGQGAKTEAFF TGCGCCAGCAGCTTGGATGGACAGGGGGCAAAAACTGAAGCTTTCTTT
- TRBJ2-3 - TRBV7-3 CASSLTTEDTQYF TGTGCCAGCAGCTTAACGACAGAAGATACGCAGTATTTT
- TRBJ2-7 - TRBV4-1 CASSQDPGNYEQYF TGCGCCAGCAGCCAAGACCCAGGGAACTACGAGCAGTACTTC
- TRBJ1-2 - TRBV5-1 CASSFEGRGLNYGYTF TGCGCCAGCAGCTTTGAGGGAAGAGGGCTGAACTATGGCTACACCTTC
- TRBJ2-6 - TRBV5-1 CASRVWAGANVLTF TGCGCCAGCAGAGTCTGGGCTGGGGCCAACGTCCTGACTTTC
- TRBJ1-1 - TRBV5-4 CASSLVVGPMNTEAFF TGTGCCAGCAGCTTGGTGGTGGGACCCATGAACACTGAAGCTTTCTTT
- TRBJ1-5 - TRBV6-1 CASSEAYYRNQPQHF TGTGCCAGCAGTGAAGCTTATTACCGCAATCAGCCCCAGCATTTT
- TRBJ2-7 - TRBV6-5 CASRQGAEQYF TGTGCCAGCAGACAGGGTGCCGAGCAGTACTTC
- TRBJ1-6 - TRBV6-2/TRBV6-3 CASSYKAGHSPLHF TGTGCCAGCAGTTACAAGGCGGGCCACTCACCCCTCCACTTT
TRBD1 TRBJ2-7 - TRBV6-5 CATSGTDSYEQYF TGTGCCACCTCCGGGACAGACTCCTACGAGCAGTACTTC
TRBD1 TRBJ2-3 - TRBV11-1 CASSSRDRDTQYF TGTGCCAGCAGCTCCCGGGACAGAGATACGCAGTATTTT
- TRBJ1-3 - TRBV28 CASTAVGGSGNTIYF TGTGCCAGCACAGCGGTTGGCGGGTCTGGAAACACCATATATTTT
TRBD1 TRBJ2-5 - TRBV10-3 CAIMEGQGGGETQYF TGTGCCATCATGGAGGGACAGGGCGGGGGAGAGACCCAGTACTTC
- TRBJ1-6 - TRBV28 CASSLAPIYNSPLHF TGTGCCAGCAGTTTAGCACCGATCTATAATTCACCCCTCCACTTT
- TRBJ1-1 - TRBV19 CASSQGSTEAFF TGTGCCAGTAGTCAGGGAAGCACTGAAGCTTTCTTT
- TRBJ1-2 - TRBV4-1 CASSQDKFTDLNYGYTF TGCGCCAGCAGCCAAGACAAATTCACGGACCTTAACTATGGCTACACCTTC
- TRBJ2-2 - TRBV28 CASSLDGKSAGELFF TGTGCCAGCAGTTTAGACGGGAAAAGCGCCGGGGAGCTGTTTTTT
- TRBJ1-4 - TRBV6-5 CASSYSGGEKLFF TGTGCCAGCAGTTACTCGGGTGGTGAAAAACTGTTTTTT
- TRBJ1-4 - TRBV19 CASRDGTATNEKLFF TGTGCCAGCAGGGATGGGACTGCAACTAATGAAAAACTGTTTTTT
- TRBJ1-3 - TRBV29-1 CSVEVGRKGVVSGNTIYF TGCAGCGTTGAAGTAGGCAGGAAAGGGGTTGTTTCTGGAAACACCATATATTTT
TRBD1 TRBJ1-2 - TRBV5-4 CASSPTGDYGYTF TGTGCCAGCAGCCCGACAGGGGACTATGGCTACACCTTC
- TRBJ1-6 - TRBV2 CASSETGRGNSPLHF TGTGCCAGCAGTGAAACTGGCAGGGGAAATTCACCCCTCCACTTT
- TRBJ2-1 - TRBV5-1 CASSLSGLEQFF TGCGCCAGCAGCTTGTCCGGGCTAGAGCAGTTCTTC
TRBD1 TRBJ2-7 - TRBV28 CASSRDRAYEQYF TGTGCCAGCAGCCGGGACAGAGCCTACGAGCAGTACTTC
- TRBJ2-4 - TRBV6-2/TRBV6-3 CASSYVARAEGNIQYF TGTGCCAGCAGTTATGTAGCCAGGGCTGAGGGAAACATTCAGTACTTC
- TRBJ1-2 - TRBV14 CASSQDEGGYTF TGTGCCAGCAGCCAAGATGAAGGGGGCTACACCTTC
- TRBJ1-5 - TRBV6-5 CASRSYQPQHF TGTGCCAGCAGAAGTTATCAGCCCCAGCATTTT
- TRBJ2-6 - TRBV2 CASTYGRAGANVLTF TGTGCCAGCACCTACGGGCGAGCTGGGGCCAACGTCCTGACTTTC
- TRBJ2-7 - TRBV4-1 CASSPSGPTGEQYF TGCGCCAGCAGCCCCTCGGGACCGACGGGCGAGCAGTACTTC
TRBD1 TRBJ1-6 - TRBV6-4 CASSPDRGNNSPLHF TGTGCCAGCAGTCCTGACAGGGGCAATAATTCACCCCTCCACTTT
- TRBJ1-2 - TRBV2 CASRAAGLTNYGYTF TGTGCCAGCAGGGCGGCAGGCCTAACTAACTATGGCTACACCTTC
- TRBJ2-1 - TRBV9 CASSAHDGGSYNEQFF TGTGCCAGCAGCGCCCACGATGGGGGGAGCTACAATGAGCAGTTCTTC
TRBD1 TRBJ2-1 - TRBV11-2 CASSRRGQGGNEQFF TGTGCCAGCAGCCGTAGAGGACAGGGCGGGAATGAGCAGTTCTTC
- TRBJ2-1 - TRBV6-5 CASSPTGRNYNEQFF TGTGCCAGCAGCCCAACGGGGCGGAACTACAATGAGCAGTTCTTC
- TRBJ2-7 - TRBV21-1 CAGSQLLTGTGAHEQYF TGTGCCGGCAGCCAGCTACTGACCGGGACAGGGGCCCACGAGCAGTACTTC
- TRBJ2-7 - TRBV7-2 CASSQGGGAQEQYF TGTGCCAGCAGCCAGGGTGGGGGGGCTCAAGAGCAGTACTTC
- TRBJ1-1 - TRBV18 CASSVASQDTEAFF TGTGCCAGTTCAGTCGCTTCCCAGGACACTGAAGCTTTCTTT
- TRBJ1-4 - TRBV5-1 CASSEIPGTRNEKLFF TGCGCCAGCAGCGAGATACCCGGGACAAGGAATGAAAAACTGTTTTTT
- TRBJ1-5 - TRBV11-1 CASSGSPDQPQHF TGTGCCAGCAGCGGGTCGCCCGATCAGCCCCAGCATTTT
- TRBJ2-2 once TRBV4-2 CASSQGGPGELFF TGTGCCAGCAGCCAAGGGGGGCCCGGGGAGCTGTTTTTT
- TRBJ1-5 - TRBV7-8 CASSLEAGVSNQPQHF TGTGCCAGCAGCTTAGAAGCAGGGGTTAGCAATCAGCCCCAGCATTTT
TRBD2 TRBJ2-3 - TRBV10-1 CASSEYKRGTQYF TGCGCCAGCAGTGAATACAAGCGGGGTACGCAGTATTTT
TRBD1 TRBJ2-1 - TRBV5-4 CASSLAGQTLNEQFF TGTGCCAGCAGCTTGGCGGGACAGACACTCAATGAGCAGTTCTTC
- TRBJ1-1 - TRBV6-6 CASIPTGGYTEAFF TGTGCCAGCATACCGACAGGAGGATACACTGAAGCTTTCTTT
- TRBJ1-3 - TRBV4-1 CASSLQVSGNTIYF TGCGCCAGCAGCCTACAAGTATCTGGAAACACCATATATTTT
- TRBJ2-7 once TRBV5-1 CASSLSGSPYSYEQYF TGCGCCAGCAGCTTGTCAGGGTCCCCTTACTCCTACGAGCAGTACTTC
- TRBJ1-5 - TRBV28 CASSLVGFNQPQHF TGTGCCAGCAGTTTAGTAGGCTTTAATCAGCCCCAGCATTTT
- TRBJ1-5 - TRBV25-1 CASGGQGNQPQHF TGTGCCAGCGGAGGGCAAGGCAATCAGCCCCAGCATTTT
TRBD1 TRBJ2-1 - TRBV18 CASSPDRGPYNEQFF TGTGCCAGCTCACCGGACAGGGGGCCCTACAATGAGCAGTTCTTC
TRBD1 TRBJ2-3 - TRBV4-3 CASSQGEGAGTDTQYF TGCGCCAGCAGCCAAGGAGAGGGGGCGGGCACAGATACGCAGTATTTT
- TRBJ1-6 - TRBV5-1 CASSLGLGASPLHF TGCGCCAGCAGCTTGGGTCTAGGGGCTTCACCCCTCCACTTT
TRBD1 TRBJ1-2 - TRBV7-9 CASSLFRDRSHPYGYTF TGTGCCAGCAGCCTATTCCGGGACAGATCCCACCCCTATGGCTACACCTTC
TRBD1 TRBJ1-5 - TRBV15 CATSKQGASNQPQHF TGTGCCACCAGCAAACAGGGGGCTTCCAATCAGCCCCAGCATTTT